The source of this T cell receptor beta chain is a study of blood T cells in healthy people across ages. Researchers collected 7.5 to 10 milliliters of peripheral blood from every single donor. Germline CDR1 SGDLS, CDR2 YYNGEE. CDR3 length equals 15 residues. V was pared by 3 bases and J by 4 bases, with 4 bases of the junction left unmatched. Sample-barcoded 5' priming and a J-beta primer mix drove a second PCR of roughly 6 to 12 cycles. TCRdb fed the 5' RACE reads into MiXCR, producing one record per CDR3 protein. The table includes about 1.4 million distinct CDR3 sequences, approximately 63% detected once.

What was sequenced was blood. The chain employs TRBV9 and TRBJ2-5; TRBD2 aligns across 12 bases. The TCR was taken from a young man in good health. This chain's CDR3 is CASSALTSGGETQYF. The DNA for the CDR3 is TGTGCCAGCAGCGCCTTGACTAGCGGGGGAGAGACCCAGTACTTC.